The 8 T cell receptor beta chains listed next were all sequenced from one sample in a study of T cells after yellow fever vaccination. TCRdb independently ran MiXCR on the 5' RACE reads; one entry per CDR3 protein. The sample yields around 120,000 distinct CDR3 sequences, roughly 7.2% seen once. Sample: CD4+ T cells sorted from PBMCs, taken about 41 days after the first yellow fever vaccination. The receptors were sampled from a man aged 18 to 29 who received the YFV17D yellow fever vaccine.

In its sample, this clonotype was seen many times. The chain recombines TRBV28 with TRBJ1-3; no firm D call. With 3 bases removed from V and 3 bases from J, the gap between germline ends came to 6 bases. Germline CDR1 MDHEN, CDR2 SYDVKM. There are 13 residues in the CDR3. The DNA of the CDR3 is TGTGCCAGCAGTTTCCAGCATGGAAACACCATATATTTT. Translating it yields CASSFQHGNTIYF.

In this sample, this clonotype turned up many times. The chain is built from TRBV2 and TRBJ2-7; D not resolved. The length of the CDR3 is 12 residues. Per the germline V gene, CDR1 is SNHLY and CDR2 is FYNNEI. V dropped 4 bases and J dropped 5 bases, with 9 bases sitting between them. The CDR3: CASSGRLDEQYF. CDR3 DNA: TGTGCCAGCAGTGGCAGGCTCGACGAGCAGTACTTC.

The CDR3 sequence: CASSPRRPRAYNEQFF. For the CDR3, the DNA is TGTGCCAGCAGCCCCCGCCGCCCCCGGGCCTACAATGAGCAGTTCTTC. The rearrangement links TRBV14 to TRBJ2-1; no clear D gene. The V end lost 4 bases, the J end lost 2 bases, and 15 bases lay between the germline ends. Germline V gene sequence: CDR1 SGHDN, CDR2 FVKESK. The CDR3 spans 16 residues.

This clonotype was seen only a few times. The V gene is TRBV15, the J gene TRBJ2-2; 9 bases match TRBD1. CDR1 and CDR2 (germline): LNHNV, YYDKDF (reference sequence). With V trimmed by 0 bases and J by 6 bases, 8 bases remained unmatched. The CDR3 totals 17 residues. The CDR3 region has the DNA TGTGCCACCAGCAGAGAACCGGGACAGGGATCATCCGGGGAGCTGTTTTTT. It specifies CATSREPGQGSSGELFF.

This clonotype was seen many times. The chain carries TRBV5-1 and TRBJ2-1, with 11 bases identical to TRBD2. From germline, CDR1 is SGHRS and CDR2 YFSETQ. The CDR3 consists of 15 residues. The V gene end was trimmed by 4 bases and the J gene end by 3 bases; junction bases not matched to a gene: 3. The CDR3 DNA is TGCGCCAGCAGCCTAGCGGGGGGCCTCTACAATGAGCAGTTCTTC. This codes for CASSLAGGLYNEQFF.

This clonotype was seen ten or more times. CDR3 protein: CASSFGLGSSVGELFF. In DNA form, the CDR3 reads TGCGCCAGCAGCTTTGGTCTGGGGTCCTCGGTCGGGGAGCTGTTTTTT. The chain has TRBV5-1 and TRBJ2-2; D is unresolved. V was trimmed by 2 bases and J by 7 bases, leaving 18 bases between them. The germline CDR1 and CDR2 sequences are SGHRS and YFSETQ. The CDR3 length is 16 residues.

This clonotype has a count of ten or more. The rearrangement uses TRBV28 and TRBJ2-5; D unclear. Per germline, CDR1 MDHEN and CDR2 SYDVKM. The CDR3 extends over 12 amino acids. V was cut by 3 bases and J by 2 bases, with 4 bases left in between. CDR3 sequence (DNA): TGTGCCAGCAGTTTGCTACAAGAGACCCAGTACTTC. Its translation: CASSLLQETQYF.

This clonotype was seen a few times. The J gene is TRBJ2-4, the V gene TRBV5-1; D gene unclear. There are 15 residues in the CDR3. Per the germline V gene, CDR1 is SGHRS and CDR2 is YFSETQ. Trimming cost V 2 bases and J 6 bases, with 15 bases left between them. CDR3 region: CASSLEMDGINIQYF. CDR3 coding DNA: TGCGCCAGCAGCTTAGAAATGGACGGTATAAACATTCAGTACTTC.